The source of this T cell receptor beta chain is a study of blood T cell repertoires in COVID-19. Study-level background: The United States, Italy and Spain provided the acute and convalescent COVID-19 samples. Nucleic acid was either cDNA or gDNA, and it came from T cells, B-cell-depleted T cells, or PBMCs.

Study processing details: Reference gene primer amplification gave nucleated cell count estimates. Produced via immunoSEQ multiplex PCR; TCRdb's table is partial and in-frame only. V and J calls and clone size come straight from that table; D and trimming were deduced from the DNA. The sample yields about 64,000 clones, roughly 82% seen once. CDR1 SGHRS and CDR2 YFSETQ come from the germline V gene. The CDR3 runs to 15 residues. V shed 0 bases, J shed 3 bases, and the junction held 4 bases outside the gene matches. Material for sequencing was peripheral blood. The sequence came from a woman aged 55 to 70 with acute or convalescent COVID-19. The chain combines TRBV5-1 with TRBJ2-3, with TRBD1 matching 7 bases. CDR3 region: CASSLGQGVTDTQYF. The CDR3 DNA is TGCGCCAGCAGCTTGGGGCAGGGGGTGACAGATACGCAGTATTTT. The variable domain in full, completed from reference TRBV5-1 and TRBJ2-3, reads KAGVTQTPRYLIKTRGQQVTLSCSPISGHRSVSWYQQTPGQGLQFLFEYFSETQRNKGNFPGRFSGRQFSNSRSEMNVSTLELGDSALYLCASSLGQGVTDTQYFGPGTRLTVL.